This T cell receptor beta chain was documented in a study of blood T cell repertoires in COVID-19. Study context: The samples span acute and convalescent COVID-19 from the United States, Italy and Spain. T cells, B-cell-depleted T cells, or PBMCs supplied cDNA or gDNA.

The method was immunoSEQ multiplex PCR; TCRdb's version includes in-frame clones alone and lacks a portion of them. Altogether roughly 200,000 clones are present, more than 85% being singletons, with the ten largest covering less than 3%. The origin of this receptor is a woman under 40 with active or convalescent COVID-19. The sequenced sample consisted of peripheral blood.

CDR3 nucleotides: TGTGCCAGCAGCCCGGACAGGGGTAATAATCAGCCCCAGCATTTT. Its protein product is CASSPDRGNNQPQHF. The V call is TRBV5-4, the J call TRBJ1-5, with 9 positions matching TRBD1. The length of the CDR3 is 15 residues. From germline, CDR1 is SGHNT and CDR2 YYREEE (reference sequence). Losses at the gene ends were 4 bases for V and 4 bases for J; bases not matched to a gene: 6.